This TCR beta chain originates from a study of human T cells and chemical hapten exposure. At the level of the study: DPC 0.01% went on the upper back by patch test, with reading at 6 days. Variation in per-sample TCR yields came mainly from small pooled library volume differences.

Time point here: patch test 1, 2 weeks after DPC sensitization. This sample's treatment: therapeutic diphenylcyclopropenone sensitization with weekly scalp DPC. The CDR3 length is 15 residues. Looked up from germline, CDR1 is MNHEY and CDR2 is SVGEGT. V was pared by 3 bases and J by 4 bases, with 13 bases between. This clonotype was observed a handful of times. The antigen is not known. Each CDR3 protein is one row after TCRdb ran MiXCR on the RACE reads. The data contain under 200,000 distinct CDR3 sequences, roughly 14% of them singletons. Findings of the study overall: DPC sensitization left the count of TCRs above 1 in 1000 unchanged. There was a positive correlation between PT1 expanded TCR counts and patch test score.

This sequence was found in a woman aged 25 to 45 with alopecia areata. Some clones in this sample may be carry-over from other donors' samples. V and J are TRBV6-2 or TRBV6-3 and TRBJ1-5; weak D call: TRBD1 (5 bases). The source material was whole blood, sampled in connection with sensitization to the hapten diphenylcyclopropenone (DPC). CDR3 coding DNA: TGTGCCAGCAGTTATCTGCAGGGAACTAATCAGCCCCAGCATTTT. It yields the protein CASSYLQGTNQPQHF.